This T cell receptor (beta chain) was found in a study of blood T cell repertoires in COVID-19. Across the whole study: The analysed material was cDNA or gDNA that came from T cells, B-cell-depleted T cells, or PBMCs.

Authors' data handling: Reference gene primer amplification in the assay estimated nucleated cell counts. Assay: immunoSEQ multiplex PCR; the TCRdb copy retains only in-frame clones and omits some. From that table come the V and J calls and clone size; the DNA was used to work out D and trimming. The repertoire has about 150,000 clones, 80% of them found once; the top ten carry approximately 5%. V shed 5 bases and J shed 11 bases, with 24 bases lying between them. CDR1 SGHTA and CDR2 FQGTGA come from the germline V gene. The CDR3 is 15 amino acids. The chain joins TRBV7-3 to TRBJ1-1; a possible D gene is TRBD1 (6 bases). The sample consisted of peripheral blood. The sequence was obtained from a woman aged 45-60 years with acute or convalescent COVID-19. The DNA for the CDR3 is TGTGCCAGCAGCCCCGCTCCGGGACACAGGGATGGGGCTTTCTTT. Amino acid sequence: CASSPAPGHRDGAFF.